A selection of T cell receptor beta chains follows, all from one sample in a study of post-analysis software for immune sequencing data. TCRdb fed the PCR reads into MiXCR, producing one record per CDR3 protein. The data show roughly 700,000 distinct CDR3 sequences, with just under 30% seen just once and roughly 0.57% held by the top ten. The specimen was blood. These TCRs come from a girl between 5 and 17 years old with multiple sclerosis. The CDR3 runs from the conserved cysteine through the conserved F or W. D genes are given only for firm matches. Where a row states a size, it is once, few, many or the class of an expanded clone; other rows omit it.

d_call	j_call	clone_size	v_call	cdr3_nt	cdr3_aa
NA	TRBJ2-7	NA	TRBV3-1	TGTGCCAGCAGCCGCGCAGCGACAACCTACAATGAGCAGTACTTC	CASSRAATTYNEQYF
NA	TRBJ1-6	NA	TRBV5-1	TGCGCCAGCAGCTTGGGGTCTGGCAGGGGAGCTTCACCCCTCCACTTT	CASSLGSGRGASPLHF
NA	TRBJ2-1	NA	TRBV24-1	TGTGCCACCAGTGCCCTCGGTGAGCAGTTCTTC	CATSALGEQFF
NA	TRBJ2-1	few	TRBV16	TGTGCCAGCAGCGTGGACTACAACAATGAGCAGTTCTTC	CASSVDYNNEQFF
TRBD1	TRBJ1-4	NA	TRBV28	TGTGCCAGCAGTCGCCCCGGACAGGCGATTAATGAAAAACTGTTTTTT	CASSRPGQAINEKLFF
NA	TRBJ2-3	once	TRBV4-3	TGCGCCAGCAGCCCACTAGGGGGTGGCACAGATACGCGGTATTTT	CASSPLGGGTDTRYF
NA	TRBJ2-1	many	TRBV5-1	TGCGCCAGCAGCTCGGGGGTTTCCTCCTACAATGAGCAGTTCTTC	CASSSGVSSYNEQFF
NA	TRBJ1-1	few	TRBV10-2	TGCGCCAGCAGTGAGCTACAGTACACTGAAGCTTTCTTT	CASSELQYTEAFF
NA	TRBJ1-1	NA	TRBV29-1	TGCAGCGTGGATCCTATCAGGGGCGAAGCTTTCTTT	CSVDPIRGEAFF
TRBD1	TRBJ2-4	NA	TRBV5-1	TGCGCCAGCAGCTTGGTGGCAGGGGGAGAAAACATTCAGTACTTC	CASSLVAGGENIQYF
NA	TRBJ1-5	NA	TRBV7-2	TGTGCCAGCAGCTTAAGGACACATTTGCAGCCCCAGCATTTT	CASSLRTHLQPQHF
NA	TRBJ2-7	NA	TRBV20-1	TGCAGTGCTAGAGAACCGGACTCCTACGAGCAGTACTTC	CSAREPDSYEQYF
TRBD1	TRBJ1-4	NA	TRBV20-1	TGCAGTGCTAGAGATCTGGGACAGTCAAATGAAAAACTGTTTTTT	CSARDLGQSNEKLFF
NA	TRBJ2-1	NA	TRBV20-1	TGCAGTGCTAGTCCGGCGGCGGGCAACAATGAGCAGTTCTTC	CSASPAAGNNEQFF
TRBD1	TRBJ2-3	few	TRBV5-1	TGCGCCAGCAGTTCCCCCAACAGGGGGCAGTTGACAGATACGCAGTATTTT	CASSSPNRGQLTDTQYF
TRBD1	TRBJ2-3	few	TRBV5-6	TGTGCCAGCAGCGCGGACAGGGGGGGAGCAGATACGCAGTATTTT	CASSADRGGADTQYF
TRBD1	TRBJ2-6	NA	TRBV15	TGTGCCACCAGCACCGGGACAGGGGCTGGGGCCAACGTCCTGACTTTC	CATSTGTGAGANVLTF
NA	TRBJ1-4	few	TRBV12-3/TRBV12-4	TGTGCCAGCAGTCTAACAGCGGGAAATGAAAAACTGTTTTTT	CASSLTAGNEKLFF
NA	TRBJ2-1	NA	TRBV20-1	TGCAGTGCTCCCGGGGGTAGTAGAGTATGGGACTACAATGAGCAGTTCTTC	CSAPGGSRVWDYNEQFF
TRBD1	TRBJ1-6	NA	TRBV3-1	TGTGCCAGCAGCCAACATATGACAGGGGGACGATCACCCCTCCACTTT	CASSQHMTGGRSPLHF
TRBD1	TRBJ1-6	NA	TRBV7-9	TGTGCCAGCAGGCGCTTAGCAGGGGGCTCCTATAATTCACCCCTCCACTTT	CASRRLAGGSYNSPLHF
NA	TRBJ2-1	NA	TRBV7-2	TGTGCCAGCAGCGTAATAGAGATTTCCTACAATGAGCAGTTCTTC	CASSVIEISYNEQFF
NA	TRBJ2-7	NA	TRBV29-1	TGCAGCATGCTCGGGGGACAGTCACCCTCTAGGTACGAGCAGTACTTC	CSMLGGQSPSRYEQYF
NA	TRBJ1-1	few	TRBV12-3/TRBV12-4	TGTGCCACTTCAGGGAGCACTGAAGCTTTCTTT	CATSGSTEAFF
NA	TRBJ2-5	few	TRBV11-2	TGTGCCAGCAGCTTAGATTTTCAGGGACAAGAGACCCAGTACTTC	CASSLDFQGQETQYF
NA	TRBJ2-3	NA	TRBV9	TGTGCCAGCAGCGTAGAACGGGACCCAAGCACAGATACGCAGTATTTT	CASSVERDPSTDTQYF
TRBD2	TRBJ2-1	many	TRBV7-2	TGTGCCAGCAGCCCACGGACTAGCGGGAGATACAATGAGCAGTTCTTC	CASSPRTSGRYNEQFF
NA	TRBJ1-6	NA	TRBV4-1	TGCGCCAGCAGCCAAGGGGACCTACCAAGGGATTCACCCCTCCACTTT	CASSQGDLPRDSPLHF
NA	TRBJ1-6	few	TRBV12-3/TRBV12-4	TGTGCCAGCAGTTTACACGGCCCCCTAAGTTCACCCCTCCACTTT	CASSLHGPLSSPLHF
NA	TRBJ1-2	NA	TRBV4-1	TGCGCCAGCAGCCAAGAGGCGGGGGGCGGCTACACCTTC	CASSQEAGGGYTF
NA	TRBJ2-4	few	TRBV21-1	TGTGCCAGCAGCAAAGAAGGCGGGGTAGCCAAAAACATTCAGTACTTC	CASSKEGGVAKNIQYF
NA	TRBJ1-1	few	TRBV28	TGTGCCAGCAGTCTCTGGGTGGGAGAAGCTTTCTTT	CASSLWVGEAFF
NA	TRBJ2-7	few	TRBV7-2	TGTGCCAGCACTCTAAGCGGGTACGAGCAGTACTTC	CASTLSGYEQYF
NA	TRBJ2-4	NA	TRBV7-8	TGTGCCAGCAGCCCTGAGACAAGGCAAGCCAAAAACATTCAGTACTTC	CASSPETRQAKNIQYF
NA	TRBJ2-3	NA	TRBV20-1	TGCAGTGCCGCGGACCCCACAGATACGCAGTATTTT	CSAADPTDTQYF
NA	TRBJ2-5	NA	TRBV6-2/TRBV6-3	TGTGCCGGCAGTTACGATCTCGAGACCCAGTACTTC	CAGSYDLETQYF
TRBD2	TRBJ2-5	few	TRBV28	TGTGCCAGCAGTCAAGCTAAGCGGGGCCTCCAAGAGACCCAGTACTTC	CASSQAKRGLQETQYF
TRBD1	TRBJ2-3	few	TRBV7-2	TGTGCCAGCAGCTTAATCAGGGGGCGTTCAGATACGCAGTATTTT	CASSLIRGRSDTQYF
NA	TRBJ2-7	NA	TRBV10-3	TGTGCCATCAGTGAGTCTCCTCAGGGCTTCGAGCAGTACTTC	CAISESPQGFEQYF
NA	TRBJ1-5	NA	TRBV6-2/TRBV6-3	TGTGCCAGCAGTTTCGTCAGGGCCTCGGAGCCCCAGCATTTT	CASSFVRASEPQHF